One sample yielded the 32 T cell receptor beta chains listed below, sequenced in a study of blood T cell repertoires in COVID-19. Assay used: immunoSEQ multiplex PCR; TCRdb lists only in-frame clones, some missing. The repertoire holds approximately 250,000 clones, with approximately 86% as singletons. Sample: peripheral blood. All receptors derive from a man aged 30 to 39 with active or convalescent COVID-19.

The CDR3 bases are TGTGCCACCACCGGCCTGGACAGGAGAAATGAAAAACTGTTTTTT. This sequence encodes CATTGLDRRNEKLFF. The chain recombines TRBV24-1 with TRBJ1-4, with TRBD1 identical over 7 bases. Germline-derived CDR1 and CDR2 are KGHDR and SFDVKD. This CDR3 comprises 15 residues. V shed 8 bases and J 5 bases; nucleotides not matched to a gene: 10.

The rearrangement links TRBV25-1 to TRBJ2-7; D ambiguous. Trimming removed 2 bases from V and 5 bases from J, with 13 bases in between. The length of the CDR3 is 14 residues. Germline CDR1 MGHDK, CDR2 SYGVNS. CDR3: CASSEVSSTDEQYF. The CDR3, as DNA: TGTGCCAGCAGTGAAGTGTCAAGTACAGACGAGCAGTACTTC.

The chain joins TRBV11-2 to TRBJ1-5; 7 bases agree with TRBD1. CDR1 and CDR2 from the germline V gene are SGHAT and FQNNGV. With V trimmed by 0 bases and J by 0 bases, 8 bases remained unmatched. The CDR3 sequence is 18 residues long. CDR3: CASSLDGTAFLSNQPQHF. CDR3 sequence (DNA): TGTGCCAGCAGCTTAGATGGGACAGCTTTCCTTAGCAATCAGCCCCAGCATTTT.

V is TRBV25-1 and J is TRBJ1-4; no clear D gene. The V gene lost 8 bases and the J gene lost 8 bases, with 6 bases spanning the gap. The germline gives CDR1 MGHDK, CDR2 SYGVNS. CDR3 length equals 10 residues. Here the CDR3 reads CASVGEKLFF. The DNA of the CDR3 is TGTGCCAGCGTCGGGGAAAAACTGTTTTTT. Looking up the rest from reference TRBV25-1 and TRBJ1-4 gives the full variable domain: EADIYQTPRYLVIGTGKKITLECSQTMGHDKMYWYQQDPGMELHLIHYSYGVNSTEKGDLSSESTVSRIRTEHFPLTLESARPSHTSQYLCASVGEKLFFGSGTQLSVL.

This clone was picked up one time. The rearrangement links TRBV7-9 to TRBJ1-3, with D uncertain. This CDR3 contains 12 residues. V was trimmed by 5 bases and J by 4 bases, leaving 6 bases between them. The V gene's germline CDR1 is SEHNR and CDR2 FQNEAQ (reference sequence). The CDR3 DNA reads as TGTGCCAGCAGCCCCCAGGGAAACACCATATATTTT. Its protein is CASSPQGNTIYF.

The chain combines TRBV20-1 with TRBJ2-7; D ambiguous. This CDR3 spans 13 amino acids. Trimming pared 3 bases from V and 2 bases from J, leaving 11 bases between. From germline, CDR1 is DFQATT and CDR2 SNEGSKA (reference sequence). Here the CDR3 DNA reads TGCAGTGCTAGTAAACAGATTACCTACGAGCAGTACTTC. This translates into CSASKQITYEQYF.

This chain joins TRBV7-2 and TRBJ1-1; D gene uncertain. The ends were cut back, 5 bases at V and 3 bases at J, with 16 bases in the middle. The CDR3 has 15 amino acids. Germline values: CDR1 SGHTA, CDR2 FQGNSA. Here the CDR3 reads CASSLTAGSYTEAFF. The CDR3 DNA follows: TGTGCCAGCAGCCTCACGGCGGGGTCTTACACTGAAGCTTTCTTT.

The genes are TRBV12-3 or TRBV12-4 and TRBJ2-5; D possibly corresponds to TRBD2 (5 bases). V was pared by 0 bases and J by 4 bases, with 6 bases between. This CDR3 comprises 13 residues. CDR3 DNA: TGTGCCAGCAGTTTAGCTAGCGCAGAGACCCAGTACTTC. Translating it yields CASSLASAETQYF.

The chain uses TRBV6-1 and TRBJ2-7; D gene unclear. Germline V gene lookup returns CDR1 MNHNS and CDR2 SASEGT. Trimming removed 3 bases from V and 3 bases from J, with 15 bases in between. The CDR3 has 15 residues. This CDR3 is CASSDFTVAYYEQYF. Here the CDR3 DNA reads TGTGCCAGCAGTGATTTTACCGTGGCATACTACGAGCAGTACTTC.

For this clone: One end of the junction varies from germline; a read error may be responsible. The chain recombines TRBV28 with TRBJ2-3; 8 positions match TRBD2. Germline-derived CDR1 and CDR2 are MDHEN and SYDVKM. The length of the CDR3 is 14 residues. CDR3 DNA: TGTGCCAGCAGTTTCCGGGGGGGAGGAGGTCGTGGCGATTTT. Its translation is CASSFRGGGGRGDF.

This sequence joins TRBV30 and TRBJ1-6, with D possibly matching TRBD1 (6 bases). The CDR3 extends over 16 amino acids. The germline V gene has CDR1 GTSNPN and CDR2 SVGIG (reference sequence). Trimming took off 4 bases at V and 5 bases at J, with 18 bases between the two ends. CDR3 bases: TGTGCCTGGAACGGGGCGGGGGGCACCCATAATTCACCCCTCCACTTT. Residues: CAWNGAGGTHNSPLHF.

V and J are TRBV5-5 and TRBJ1-2, with D perhaps TRBD1 (6 bases). The CDR3 totals 14 residues. From germline, CDR1 is SGHKS and CDR2 YYEKEE (reference sequence). The germline V and J ends were trimmed by 3 bases and 5 bases, with 14 bases remaining between them. CDR3 sequence: CASSSMDSAYGYTF. The DNA of the CDR3 is TGTGCCAGCAGCTCCATGGACAGCGCTTATGGCTACACCTTC.

The CDR3 region is CASTLGDKGNEKLFF. DNA for the CDR3: TGTGCCAGCACCCTGGGGGACAAGGGGAATGAAAAACTGTTTTTT. The chain uses TRBV7-9 and TRBJ1-4; possibly TRBD1 for D (6 bases). CDR3 length: 15 amino acids. Trimming took off 7 bases at V and 5 bases at J, with 17 bases between the two ends. Germline CDR1 is SEHNR and CDR2 is FQNEAQ (reference sequence).

This rearrangement joins TRBV7-8 to TRBJ2-1, with D perhaps matching TRBD2 (6 bases). Germline assignment: CDR1 SGHVS and CDR2 FQNEAQ. Between the trimmed V and J ends, which lost 5 bases and 0 bases, there was a span of 11 bases. CDR3 length: 15 residues. For the CDR3, the DNA is TGTGCCAGCAGCCCCGCGGGGTACTCCTACAATGAGCAGTTCTTC. Amino acid sequence: CASSPAGYSYNEQFF. Supplemented by reference TRBV7-8 and TRBJ2-1, the full variable domain reads GAGVSQSPRYKVAKRGQDVALRCDPISGHVSLFWYQQALGQGPEFLTYFQNEAQLDKSGLPSDRFFAERPEGSVSTLKIQRTQQEDSAVYLCASSPAGYSYNEQFFGPGTRLTVL.

V usage is TRBV5-1 and J usage is TRBJ2-2; TRBD1 matches 7 bases. The CDR3 loop spans 16 amino acids. Germline CDR1 SGHRS, CDR2 YFSETQ. The V segment lost 2 bases and the J segment 0 bases; nucleotides outside the gene matches: 4. The CDR3 region is CASSLQGRANTGELFF. CDR3 nucleotides: TGCGCCAGCAGCTTACAGGGGCGAGCGAACACCGGGGAGCTGTTTTTT.

The chain uses TRBV3-1 (or the pseudogene TRBV3-2) and TRBJ1-3; 9 positions agree with TRBD1. V lost 3 bases, J lost 2 bases, and 8 bases stayed unmatched. The germline V gene has CDR1 LGHDT and CDR2 YNNKEL (reference sequence). CDR3 length equals 17 residues. The CDR3 DNA reads as TGTGCCAGCAGCCAGGGACAGGGTGTGTTCGCTGGAAACACCATATATTTT. It encodes CASSQGQGVFAGNTIYF.

The chain links TRBV5-1 to TRBJ2-5, with 9 bases lining up with TRBD2. This CDR3 has 16 residues. In germline, CDR1 is SGHRS, CDR2 YFSETQ. Unmatched junction bases numbered 8, after V lost 4 bases and J lost 1 base. In DNA, the CDR3 is TGCGCCAGCAGCCCACAGACTAGCGGACGCCAAGAGACCCAGTACTTC. This translates into CASSPQTSGRQETQYF. Based on the CDR3 plus reference TRBV5-1 and TRBJ2-5, the full variable domain is KAGVTQTPRYLIKTRGQQVTLSCSPISGHRSVSWYQQTPGQGLQFLFEYFSETQRNKGNFPGRFSGRQFSNSRSEMNVSTLELGDSALYLCASSPQTSGRQETQYFGPGTRLLVL.

The chain recombines TRBV10-3 with TRBJ1-2; 7 bases align to TRBD1. Germline CDR1 and CDR2: ENHRY and SYGVKD. Losses at the gene ends were 4 bases for V and 7 bases for J; bases not matched to a gene: 15. The CDR3 is 16 residues long. The CDR3 here is CAISVRQGPLASGYTF. The CDR3 DNA reads TGTGCCATCAGTGTACGACAGGGTCCCCTGGCTAGTGGCTACACCTTC.

This clone was recorded only once. The gene calls are TRBV5-5 and TRBJ2-2; D is possibly TRBD1 (6 bases). The CDR3 contains 15 residues. V was clipped by 0 bases and J by 5 bases, with 11 bases between them. Germline CDR1 is SGHKS and CDR2 is YYEKEE (reference sequence). In DNA form, the CDR3 reads TGTGCCAGCAGCTTGGTGTCAGGGGTAACCGGGGAGCTGTTTTTT. It yields the protein CASSLVSGVTGELFF.

This chain uses TRBV10-1 with TRBJ2-2, with D unclear. With 7 bases removed from V and 5 bases from J, the gap between germline ends came to 17 bases. The germline V gene encodes CDR1 WNHNN and CDR2 SYGVQD (reference sequence). The CDR3 is 15 amino acids. The CDR3 region has the DNA TGCGCCAGCATCTGGCGGCGTTCGGTGACCGGGGAGCTGTTTTTT. Protein sequence: CASIWRRSVTGELFF.

The chain links TRBV19 to TRBJ1-2; D unresolved. V was pared by 4 bases and J by 6 bases, with 21 bases between. Germline values: CDR1 LNHDA, CDR2 SQIVND (reference sequence). This CDR3 is built from 16 residues. In DNA, the CDR3 is TGTGCCAGTAGTAATAAATACTTATTGCGGGAGGATGGCTACACCTTC. Translated: CASSNKYLLREDGYTF.

The CDR3, as DNA: TGTGCCAGTAGTATAGATCATTACACTGAAGCTTTCTTT. This encodes CASSIDHYTEAFF. The rearrangement joins TRBV19 to TRBJ1-1; D remains ambiguous. The V gene's germline CDR1 is LNHDA and CDR2 SQIVND (reference sequence). V was clipped by 0 bases and J by 3 bases, with 5 bases between them. The CDR3 loop spans 13 amino acids.

The rearrangement uses TRBV7-2 and TRBJ2-6; D unresolved. Looked up from germline, CDR1 is SGHTA and CDR2 is FQGNSA. The V end was cut by 1 base, the J end by 0 bases, with 4 bases between. The CDR3 covers 15 residues. The DNA for the CDR3 is TGTGCCAGCAGCTTAGAGAGCTCTGGGGCCAACGTCCTGACTTTC. Translated, it gives CASSLESSGANVLTF.

This clone has only one observation. The V gene is TRBV9, the J gene TRBJ2-3, with D perhaps TRBD1 (5 bases). The ends were cut back, 4 bases at V and 0 bases at J, with 12 bases in the middle. The CDR3 has 15 residues. The germline V gene encodes CDR1 SGDLS and CDR2 YYNGEE. The CDR3 here is CASSSTRTSTDTQYF. As DNA, the CDR3 is TGTGCCAGCAGCTCCACAAGGACAAGCACAGATACGCAGTATTTT. Drawing the rest from reference TRBV9 and TRBJ2-3, the complete variable domain is DSGVTQTPKHLITATGQRVTLRCSPRSGDLSVYWYQQSLDQGLQFLIQYYNGEERAKGNILERFSAQQFPDLHSELNLSSLELGDSALYFCASSSTRTSTDTQYFGPGTRLTVL.

The rearrangement links TRBV19 to TRBJ1-3; 8 nucleotides line up with TRBD1. Unmatched junction bases numbered 6, after V lost 5 bases and J lost 0 bases. CDR3 length equals 16 residues. The germline gives CDR1 LNHDA, CDR2 SQIVND (reference sequence). CDR3 DNA: TGTGCCAGTAGTCTCCCCGGACAGGGCTCTGGAAACACCATATATTTT. Protein sequence: CASSLPGQGSGNTIYF.

V usage is TRBV2 and J usage is TRBJ1-4; 12 nucleotides agree with TRBD1. The J segment lost 4 bases and the V segment lost 6 bases, leaving 9 bases of the junction unmatched. This CDR3 spans 17 amino acids. Germline V gene sequence: CDR1 SNHLY, CDR2 FYNNEI. CDR3 sequence (DNA): TGTGCCAGCAGAGTCGGCGGGACAGGGGGCCGTAATGAAAAACTGTTTTTT. It specifies CASRVGGTGGRNEKLFF.

The rearrangement joins TRBV12-5 to TRBJ1-1; D ambiguous. The germline CDR1 and CDR2 sequences are LGHNT and FRNRAP. The ends were cut back, 4 bases at V and 11 bases at J, with 26 bases in the middle. This CDR3 is 16 amino acids long. Written as DNA, the CDR3 is TGTGCTAGTGGTTCCTCCTCCTCGGGGAGGGCCCAGAACGCTTTCTTT. This gives the protein CASGSSSSGRAQNAFF.

The chain uses TRBV13 and TRBJ2-1; the D gene is possibly TRBD2 (6 bases). Trimming removed 0 bases at V and 7 bases at J, with 16 bases between. The length of the CDR3 is 16 residues. Germline lookup yields CDR1 PRHDT and CDR2 FYEKMQ (reference sequence). This chain's CDR3 is CASSLGPSSGGNEQFF. The CDR3 nucleotides read TGTGCCAGCAGCTTAGGCCCGAGTTCCGGGGGAAATGAGCAGTTCTTC.

The J gene is TRBJ2-3, the V gene TRBV19; 11 nucleotides line up with TRBD2. Germline CDR1 reads LNHDA; CDR2 reads SQIVND (reference sequence). The CDR3 sequence is 20 residues long. The V gene end was trimmed by 6 bases and the J gene end by 5 bases; junction bases not matched to a gene: 22. CDR3 residues: CASSPGVAGGLLDVKDTQYF. The DNA for the CDR3 is TGTGCCAGTAGCCCCGGTGTAGCGGGGGGGCTCCTTGACGTCAAAGATACGCAGTATTTT.

The chain uses TRBV19 and TRBJ2-7; D gene unclear. The CDR3 spans 13 residues. Deletions cut 0 bases from V and 3 bases from J, with 6 bases between. CDR1 is LNHDA, CDR2 SQIVND, per germline (reference sequence). CDR3 DNA sequence: TGTGCCAGTAGTATAGAGGTTAGCTACGAGCAGTACTTC. Its translation is CASSIEVSYEQYF.

The CDR3 here is CSASWAGSRDTQYF. CDR3 in DNA: TGCAGTGCTAGTTGGGCGGGGTCGAGAGATACGCAGTATTTT. V is TRBV20-1 and J is TRBJ2-3; D perhaps matches TRBD2 (6 bases). Germline CDR1 and CDR2: DFQATT and SNEGSKA (reference sequence). CDR3 length equals 14 residues. V lost 3 bases and J lost 5, with 15 bases in between.

The DNA of the CDR3 is TGTGCCAGCAGTTACTCTGGGGGCGGTCAGCCCCAGCATTTT. The encoded protein is CASSYSGGGQPQHF. The chain combines TRBV6-2 or TRBV6-3 with TRBJ1-5; weak D call: TRBD1 (6 bases). The CDR3 sequence is 14 residues long. The V end lost 0 bases, the J end lost 6 bases, and 9 bases lay between the germline ends. Germline CDR1 is MNHEY and CDR2 is SVGEGT.